Described below is a single T cell receptor beta chain sequence and its context. The sample originates from a study of shared clonotypes between healthy human individuals. The assay was immunoSEQ multiplex PCR, and TCRdb's table has in-frame clones only and misses some. Of under 2.5 million clones listed, around 93% are singletons. The CDR3 runs 14 residues. V lost 6 bases, J lost 2 bases, and 6 bases stayed unmatched. Germline CDR1 and CDR2: SEHNR and FQNEAQ (reference sequence). The sequencing input was naive CD4+ T cells from PBMCs. Specified subset: CD45RA+ positively selected. The chain employs TRBV7-9 and TRBJ2-5; 7 bases agree with TRBD2. This TCR came from a young man in good health. Some clones in this sample may be carry-over from other donors' samples. CDR3 sequence: CASRKREGQETQYF. The CDR3 coding sequence is TGTGCCAGCAGAAAGAGGGAGGGACAAGAGACCCAGTACTTC.